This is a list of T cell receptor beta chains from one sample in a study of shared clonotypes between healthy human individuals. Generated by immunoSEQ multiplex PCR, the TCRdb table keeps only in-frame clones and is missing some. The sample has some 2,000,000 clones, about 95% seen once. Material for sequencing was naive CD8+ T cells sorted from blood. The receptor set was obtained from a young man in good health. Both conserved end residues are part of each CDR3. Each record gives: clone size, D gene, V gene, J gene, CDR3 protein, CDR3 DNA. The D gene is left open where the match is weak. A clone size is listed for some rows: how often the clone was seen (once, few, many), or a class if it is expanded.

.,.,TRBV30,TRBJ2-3,CAWSYGVTDTQYF,TGTGCCTGGAGTTACGGGGTCACAGATACGCAGTATTTT
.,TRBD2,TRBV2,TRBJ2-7,CASSAGLAGVAYEQYF,TGTGCCAGCAGTGCGGGACTAGCGGGAGTCGCCTACGAGCAGTACTTC
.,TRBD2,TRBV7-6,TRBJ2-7,CASSLGAGGLNEQYF,TGTGCCAGCAGCTTAGGTGCGGGGGGGTTAAACGAGCAGTACTTC
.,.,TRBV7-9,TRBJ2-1,CASSSDIQDEQFF,TGTGCCAGCAGCTCGGACATTCAGGATGAGCAGTTCTTC
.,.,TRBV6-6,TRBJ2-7,CASSYSRYEQYF,TGTGCCAGCAGTTACTCCCGCTACGAGCAGTACTTC
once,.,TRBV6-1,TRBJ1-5,CASSEITSNQPQHF,TGTGCCAGCAGTGAAATCACTAGCAATCAGCCCCAGCATTTT
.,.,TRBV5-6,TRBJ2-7,CASSSTIEPERADEQYF,TGTGCCAGCAGCTCCACCATCGAACCGGAGAGGGCTGACGAGCAGTACTTC
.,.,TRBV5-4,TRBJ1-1,CASSLAAEVLNTEAFF,TGTGCCAGCAGCTTGGCGGCCGAGGTTTTAAACACTGAAGCTTTCTTT
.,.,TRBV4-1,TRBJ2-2,CASSHEDRSGELFF,TGCGCCAGCAGCCATGAAGACAGGTCCGGGGAGCTGTTTTTT
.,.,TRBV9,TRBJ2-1,CASSVGGLYSNEQFF,TGTGCCAGCAGCGTAGGAGGCCTATATAGCAATGAGCAGTTCTTC
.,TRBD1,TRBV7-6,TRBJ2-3,CASSQGQGALTDTQYF,TGTGCCAGCAGCCAGGGACAGGGGGCTTTGACAGATACGCAGTATTTT
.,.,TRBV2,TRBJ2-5,CASSEYGEGGQETQYF,TGTGCCAGCAGTGAATACGGCGAAGGGGGCCAAGAGACCCAGTACTTC
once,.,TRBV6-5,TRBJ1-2,CASSYRGPNGYTF,TGTGCCAGCAGTTACCGGGGGCCCAATGGCTACACCTTC
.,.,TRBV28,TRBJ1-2,CASSFGQNYGYTF,TGTGCCAGCAGTTTTGGACAGAACTATGGCTACACCTTC
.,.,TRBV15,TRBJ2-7,CATSRDGNSEYEQYF,TGTGCCACCAGCAGAGATGGGAACAGCGAGTACGAGCAGTACTTC
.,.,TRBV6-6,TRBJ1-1,CASENTEAFF,TGTGCCAGCGAGAACACTGAAGCTTTCTTT
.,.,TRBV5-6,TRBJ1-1,CASSENDLEAFF,TGTGCCAGCAGCGAGAACGACCTTGAAGCTTTCTTT
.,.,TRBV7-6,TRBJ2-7,CASSLAGAYEQYF,TGTGCCAGCAGCTTAGCGGGGGCCTACGAGCAGTACTTC
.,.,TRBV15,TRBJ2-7,CATAQGSEQYF,TGTGCCACCGCGCAGGGCAGCGAGCAGTACTTC
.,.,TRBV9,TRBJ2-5,CASSVAGTFEETQYF,TGTGCCAGCAGCGTAGCCGGGACTTTTGAAGAGACCCAGTACTTC
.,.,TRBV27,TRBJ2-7,CASSYRGPGLYEQYF,TGTGCCAGCAGCTATAGGGGACCTGGACTCTACGAGCAGTACTTC
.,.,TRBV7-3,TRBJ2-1,CASSLSSYYNEQFF,TGTGCCAGCAGCTTGAGCAGTTATTACAATGAGCAGTTCTTC
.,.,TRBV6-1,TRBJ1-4,CASSEDGEGTNEKLFF,TGTGCCAGCAGTGAGGACGGGGAGGGAACTAATGAAAAACTGTTTTTT
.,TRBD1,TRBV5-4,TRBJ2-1,CASSYWTGDNEQFF,TGTGCCAGCAGCTACTGGACAGGGGACAATGAGCAGTTCTTC
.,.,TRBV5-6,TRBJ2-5,CASSGEGGETQYF,TGTGCCAGCAGCGGAGAGGGCGGGGAGACCCAGTACTTC
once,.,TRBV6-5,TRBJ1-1,CASSYGEEKMNTEAFF,TGTGCCAGCAGTTACGGGGAAGAGAAAATGAACACTGAAGCTTTCTTT
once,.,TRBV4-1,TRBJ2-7,CASSSGTPVRQYF,TGCGCCAGCAGTTCCGGGACCCCCGTTCGGCAGTACTTC
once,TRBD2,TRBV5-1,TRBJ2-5,CASSRGTSGGAWETQYF,TGCGCCAGCAGCCGCGGGACTAGCGGGGGGGCATGGGAGACCCAGTACTTC
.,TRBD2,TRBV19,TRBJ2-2,CASSITGGNTGELFF,TGTGCCAGTAGTATCACGGGGGGAAACACCGGGGAGCTGTTTTTT
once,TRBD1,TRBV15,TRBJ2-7,CATSRDDREPYEQYF,TGTGCCACCAGCAGAGATGACAGGGAGCCCTACGAGCAGTACTTC
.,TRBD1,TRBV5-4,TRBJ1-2,CASSMGQGYGYTF,TGTGCCAGCAGCATGGGACAGGGCTATGGCTACACCTTC
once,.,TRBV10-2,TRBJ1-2,CASSELGVATNYGYTF,TGCGCCAGCAGTGAGTTAGGGGTGGCTACTAACTATGGCTACACCTTC
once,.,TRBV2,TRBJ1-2,CASSEFDRSYGYTF,TGTGCCAGCAGTGAGTTTGACAGGAGCTATGGCTACACCTTC
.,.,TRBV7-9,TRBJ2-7,CASSDPDPVSYEQYF,TGTGCCAGCAGCGACCCGGACCCAGTCTCCTACGAGCAGTACTTC
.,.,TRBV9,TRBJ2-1,CASSPVALGHYNEQFF,TGTGCCAGCAGCCCGGTTGCTCTCGGGCATTACAATGAGCAGTTCTTC
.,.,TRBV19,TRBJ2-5,CASRSGVQETQYF,TGTGCCAGTAGATCAGGGGTCCAAGAGACCCAGTACTTC
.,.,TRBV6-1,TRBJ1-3,CASSLGRTSGNTIYF,TGTGCCAGCAGCCTGGGAAGGACCTCTGGAAACACCATATATTTT
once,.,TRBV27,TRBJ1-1,CASSLIPTRGSTEAFF,TGTGCCAGCAGTTTAATACCGACTAGGGGGTCCACTGAAGCTTTCTTT
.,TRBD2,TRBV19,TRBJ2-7,CASSTAGTRTEQYF,TGTGCCAGTAGTACCGCCGGGACTAGAACCGAGCAGTACTTC
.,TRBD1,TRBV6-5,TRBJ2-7,CASSPTGEEAYEQYF,TGTGCCAGCAGTCCGACAGGGGAGGAAGCCTACGAGCAGTACTTC
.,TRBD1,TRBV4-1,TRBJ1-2,CASSRSDRGGYTF,TGCGCCAGCAGCCGATCAGACAGGGGAGGCTACACCTTC
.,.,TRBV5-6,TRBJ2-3,CASSFGSPDTQYF,TGTGCCAGCAGCTTTGGTAGTCCAGATACGCAGTATTTT
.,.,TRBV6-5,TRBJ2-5,CASQKIAALQETQYF,TGTGCCAGCCAGAAAATAGCGGCTTTACAAGAGACCCAGTACTTC
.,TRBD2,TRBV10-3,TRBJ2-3,CAITQGLAGGNPSTDTQYF,TGTGCCATCACCCAGGGACTAGCGGGGGGCAACCCCTCCACAGATACGCAGTATTTT
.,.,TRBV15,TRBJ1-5,CATSRDLGASQPQHF,TGTGCCACCAGCAGAGATCTAGGGGCCAGTCAGCCCCAGCATTTT
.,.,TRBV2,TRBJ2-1,CASSETSSYNEQFF,TGTGCCAGCAGTGAGACCAGCAGCTACAATGAGCAGTTCTTC
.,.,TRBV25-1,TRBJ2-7,CASSGGTASYEQYF,TGTGCCAGCAGTGGGGGGACTGCATCCTACGAGCAGTACTTC
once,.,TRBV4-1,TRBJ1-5,CASSQVVGSNQPQHF,TGCGCCAGCAGCCAAGTAGTGGGCAGCAATCAGCCCCAGCATTTT
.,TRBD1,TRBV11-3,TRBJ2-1,CAIIRGQGEDNEQFF,TGTGCCATCATTCGTGGGCAGGGGGAAGACAATGAGCAGTTCTTC
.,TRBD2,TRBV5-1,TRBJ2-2,CASSSGLAGALTGELFF,TGCGCCAGCAGCTCCGGACTAGCGGGAGCATTAACCGGGGAGCTGTTTTTT
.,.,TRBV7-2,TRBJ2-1,CASRVTLTGTNEQFF,TGTGCCAGCAGAGTTACTCTAACAGGGACCAATGAGCAGTTCTTC
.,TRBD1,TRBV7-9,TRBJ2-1,CASSDRANEQFF,TGTGCCAGCAGCGACAGGGCCAATGAGCAGTTCTTC
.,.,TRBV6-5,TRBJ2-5,CASSYHPGAARETQYF,TGTGCCAGCAGTTACCACCCAGGGGCCGCTCGGGAGACCCAGTACTTC